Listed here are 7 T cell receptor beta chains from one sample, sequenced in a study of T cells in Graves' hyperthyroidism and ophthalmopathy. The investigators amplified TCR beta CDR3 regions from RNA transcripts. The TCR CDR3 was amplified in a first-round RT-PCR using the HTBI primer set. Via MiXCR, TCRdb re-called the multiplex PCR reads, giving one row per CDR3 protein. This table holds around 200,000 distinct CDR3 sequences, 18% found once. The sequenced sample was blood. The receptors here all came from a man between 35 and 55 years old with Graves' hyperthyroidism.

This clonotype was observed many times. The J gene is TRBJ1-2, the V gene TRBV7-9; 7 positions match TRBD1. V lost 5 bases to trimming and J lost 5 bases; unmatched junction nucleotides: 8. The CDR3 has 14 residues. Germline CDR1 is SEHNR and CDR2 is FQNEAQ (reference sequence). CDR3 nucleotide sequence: TGTGCCAGCAGCCCCCTGGCAGGGGGGTATGGCTACACCTTC. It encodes CASSPLAGGYGYTF. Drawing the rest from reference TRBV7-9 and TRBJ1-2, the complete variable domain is DTGVSQNPRHKITKRGQNVTFRCDPISEHNRLYWYRQTLGQGPEFLTYFQNEAQLEKSRLLSDRFSAERPKGSFSTLEIQRTEQGDSAMYLCASSPLAGGYGYTFGSGTRLTVV.

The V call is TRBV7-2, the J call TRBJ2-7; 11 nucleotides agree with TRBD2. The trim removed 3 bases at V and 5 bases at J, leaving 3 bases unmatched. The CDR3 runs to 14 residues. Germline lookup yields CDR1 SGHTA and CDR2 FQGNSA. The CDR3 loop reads CASSFGTSGDEQYF. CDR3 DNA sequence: TGTGCCAGCAGCTTCGGGACTAGCGGAGACGAGCAGTACTTC.

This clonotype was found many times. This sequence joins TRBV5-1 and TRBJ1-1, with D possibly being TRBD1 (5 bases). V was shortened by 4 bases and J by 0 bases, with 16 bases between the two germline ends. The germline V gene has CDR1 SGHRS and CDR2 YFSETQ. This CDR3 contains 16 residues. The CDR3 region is CASSDLGAGVNTEAFF. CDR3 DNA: TGCGCCAGCAGCGACCTAGGGGCCGGAGTGAACACTGAAGCTTTCTTT.

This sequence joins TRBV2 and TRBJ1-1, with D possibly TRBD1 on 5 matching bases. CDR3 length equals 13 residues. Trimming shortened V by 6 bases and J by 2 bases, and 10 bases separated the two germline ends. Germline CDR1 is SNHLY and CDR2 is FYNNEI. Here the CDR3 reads CASRRQINTEAFF. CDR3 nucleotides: TGTGCCAGCAGGCGACAGATCAACACTGAAGCTTTCTTT.

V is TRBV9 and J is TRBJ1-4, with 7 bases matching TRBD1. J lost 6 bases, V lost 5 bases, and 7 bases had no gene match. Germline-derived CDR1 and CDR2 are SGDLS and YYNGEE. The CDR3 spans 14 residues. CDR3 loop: CASSPLQGYEKLFF. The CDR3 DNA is TGTGCCAGCAGTCCTTTACAGGGGTATGAAAAACTGTTTTTT.

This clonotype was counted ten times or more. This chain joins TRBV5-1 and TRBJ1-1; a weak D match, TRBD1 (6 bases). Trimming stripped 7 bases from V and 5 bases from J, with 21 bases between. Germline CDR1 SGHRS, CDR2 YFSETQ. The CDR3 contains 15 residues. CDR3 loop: CASGSGAGDGTEAFF. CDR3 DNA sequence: TGCGCCAGCGGATCCGGGGCAGGGGACGGGACTGAAGCTTTCTTT.

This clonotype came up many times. CDR3 protein: CASERGANTEAFF. CDR3 nucleotides: TGTGCCAGCGAAAGGGGTGCGAACACTGAAGCTTTCTTT. The chain uses TRBV2 and TRBJ1-1; tentative D call: TRBD1 (5 bases). Germline assignment: CDR1 SNHLY and CDR2 FYNNEI. V shed 8 bases and J shed 1 base, with 11 bases lying between them. The CDR3 consists of 13 residues. Looking up the rest from reference TRBV2 and TRBJ1-1 gives the full variable domain: EPEVTQTPSHQVTQMGQEVILRCVPISNHLYFYWYRQILGQKVEFLVSFYNNEISEKSEIFDDQFSVERPDGSNFTLKIRSTKLEDSAMYFCASERGANTEAFFGQGTRLTVV.